A selection of T cell receptor beta chains follows, all from one sample in a study of a mutant IDH1 vaccine in newly diagnosed glioma. Method: immunoSEQ multiplex PCR; TCRdb's copy keeps in-frame clones and lacks some. The data hold under 80,000 clones, with 80% to 90% observed a single time. Sequencing used PBMCs, obtained from a glioma patient treated with radiotherapy, temozolomide or both. Receptors were obtained from a man aged 25 to 40 with glioma. Each CDR3 is given with its conserved first and last residue.

len	v_gene	j_gene	CDR3aa
15	TRBV2	TRBJ2-5	CASSESRARGETQYF
14	TRBV6-1	TRBJ1-2	CASRRGPRGYGYTF
14	TRBV11-2	TRBJ1-5	CAISLNRVNQPQHF
13	TRBV7-2	TRBJ1-1	CASSLERGTEAFF
16	TRBV27	TRBJ2-6	CASSSPRRAGANVLTF
15	TRBV5-1	TRBJ2-5	CASSLGGQGIETQYF
13	TRBV12-5	TRBJ2-1	CASAAGGYNEQFF
13	TRBV7-2	TRBJ2-5	CASSPRTQETQYF
15	TRBV5-1	TRBJ1-2	CASSLEARGQYGYTF
12	TRBV13	TRBJ1-5	CASSLGAQPQHF
12	TRBV2	TRBJ2-7	CATRWLSYEQYF
14	TRBV5-1	TRBJ1-2	CASSLTGKFYGYTF
15	TRBV19	TRBJ1-3	CASSTTGGSGNTIYF
15	TRBV11-2	TRBJ1-6	CASSSGFSYNSPLHF
16	TRBV19	TRBJ1-5	CASSIDLDRGNQPQHF
14	TRBV6-5	TRBJ2-7	CASSGARISYEQYF
15	TRBV5-1	TRBJ2-3	CASSLRQGQTDTQYF
13	TRBV28	TRBJ2-7	CASSLQGAYEQYF
12	TRBV27	TRBJ2-1	CASSDDRDEQFF
15	TRBV7-9	TRBJ2-2	CASSPLGRYTGELFF
17	TRBV18	TRBJ1-5	CASSPLRQDGSNQPQHF
12	TRBV5-4	TRBJ1-6	CASSLVNSPLHF
18	TRBV18	TRBJ2-1	CASSPPNSGGNRANEQFF
17	TRBV15	TRBJ1-2	CATSRPGQLMLGYGYTF
14	TRBV18	TRBJ2-5	CASSPLGSQETQYF
14	TRBV7-8	TRBJ2-7	CASSSSGEIYEQYF
14	TRBV5-1	TRBJ1-1	CASGSGQLNTEAFF
14	TRBV7-8	TRBJ1-1	CASKPGQLNTEAFF
16	TRBV5-5	TRBJ1-2	CASSFGWTGLDYGYTF
14	TRBV6-1	TRBJ2-1	CASGGGQGYNEQFF
12	TRBV30	TRBJ1-6	CASGTYNSPLHF
15	TRBV6-1	TRBJ2-7	CASSEGTSGGDEQYF
15	TRBV9	TRBJ1-1	CASSVGAQGNTEAFF
15	TRBV29-1	TRBJ2-3	CSVGDRGPNTDTQYF
11	TRBV29-1	TRBJ2-7	CSVTRAYEQYF
12	TRBV25-1	TRBJ1-2	CASADTGGRNTF
17	TRBV5-6	TRBJ2-1	CASSLYSGGPGRVEQFF
15	TRBV21-1	TRBJ2-5	CASSKHNRSKETQYF
16	TRBV10-2	TRBJ2-1	CASSESGTSSYNEQFF